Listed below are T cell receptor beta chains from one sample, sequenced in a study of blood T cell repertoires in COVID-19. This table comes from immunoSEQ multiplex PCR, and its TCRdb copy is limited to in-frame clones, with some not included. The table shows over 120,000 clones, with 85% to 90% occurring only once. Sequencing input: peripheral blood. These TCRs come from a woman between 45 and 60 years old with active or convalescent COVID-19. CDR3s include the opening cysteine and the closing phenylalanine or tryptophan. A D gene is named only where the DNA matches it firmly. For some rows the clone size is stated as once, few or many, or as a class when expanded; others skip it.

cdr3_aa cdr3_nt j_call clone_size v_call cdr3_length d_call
CASSPNSEKLFF TGTGCCAGCAGCCCAAACAGCGAAAAACTGTTTTTT TRBJ1-4 once TRBV11-2 12 -
CASTSGPGLSLTDTQYF TGTGCCAGTACCTCGGGGCCGGGACTTAGCCTCACAGATACGCAGTATTTT TRBJ2-3 - TRBV19 17 -
CASSSPTGFNYGYTF TGTGCCAGCAGTTCCCCGACAGGGTTTAACTATGGCTACACCTTC TRBJ1-2 - TRBV6-2/TRBV6-3 15 TRBD1
CTSSQGPWTRGQLETQYF TGCACCAGCAGCCAAGGCCCCTGGACTAGGGGTCAATTGGAGACCCAGTACTTC TRBJ2-5 - TRBV1 18 -
CASSLCGTGGWSNQPQHF TGTGCCAGCAGTTTATGCGGGACAGGGGGCTGGAGCAATCAGCCCCAGCATTTT TRBJ1-5 - TRBV27 18 TRBD1
CASSQPSKNTEAFF TGCGCCAGCAGCCAACCCTCTAAGAACACTGAAGCTTTCTTT TRBJ1-1 once TRBV4-1 14 -
CASSQRSISLTDTQYF TGTGCCAGCAGCCAACGGTCGATTTCCCTCACAGATACGCAGTATTTT TRBJ2-3 - TRBV5-4 16 -
CASSRDRGYEQFF TGTGCCAGTAGCCGAGACAGGGGATACGAGCAGTTCTTC TRBJ2-1 - TRBV19 13 TRBD1
CSVATSGRFEEQFF TGCAGCGTTGCAACTAGCGGGAGGTTTGAGGAGCAGTTCTTC TRBJ2-1 - TRBV29-1 14 TRBD2
CASSPGGDRRGGAQFF TGTGCCAGCAGCCCGGGAGGGGACCGAAGAGGGGGGGCCCAATTCTTC TRBJ2-1 - TRBV7-9 16 TRBD2
CASSSYSGKETQYF TGTGCCAGCAGCTCCTATAGCGGGAAAGAGACCCAGTACTTC TRBJ2-5 - TRBV7-9 14 TRBD2
CASWGGAMLYEQYF TGTGCCAGTTGGGGGGGGGCGATGCTCTACGAGCAGTACTTC TRBJ2-7 - TRBV28 14 -
CASTPRDRQETQYF TGTGCCAGCACCCCTCGGGACAGGCAAGAGACCCAGTACTTC TRBJ2-5 - TRBV2 14 TRBD1
CASSPFRDRPGGYTF TGTGCCAGCAGCCCGTTTCGGGACAGGCCGGGGGGCTACACCTTC TRBJ1-2 - TRBV4-2 15 TRBD1
CASSVGGTDTQYF TGTGCCAGCAGTGTCGGGGGCACAGATACGCAGTATTTT TRBJ2-3 - TRBV6-2/TRBV6-3 13 -
CASSPNPPGQGVPGELFF TGCGCCAGCAGTCCGAATCCCCCGGGACAGGGCGTTCCCGGGGAGCTGTTTTTT TRBJ2-2 - TRBV5-1 18 TRBD1
CASSEGLAEFFEQYF TGTGCCAGCAGTGAGGGACTAGCGGAATTCTTCGAGCAGTACTTC TRBJ2-7 - TRBV2 15 TRBD2
CASSAHRGRSGANVLTF TGTGCCAGCAGCGCCCACAGGGGGCGCTCTGGGGCCAACGTCCTGACTTTC TRBJ2-6 - TRBV7-9 17 TRBD1
CASSLAQSNQPQHF TGTGCCAGCAGCTTAGCCCAAAGCAATCAGCCCCAGCATTTT TRBJ1-5 - TRBV7-9 14 -
CASSPGQGWGGNTIYF TGTGCCAGCTCACCAGGACAGGGATGGGGTGGAAACACCATATATTTT TRBJ1-3 few TRBV18 16 TRBD1
CASSLESDRTDTQYF TGTGCCAGCAGCTTAGAGTCCGACAGGACAGATACGCAGTATTTT TRBJ2-3 - TRBV7-6 15 -
CASSMTGSTGANVLTF TGTGCCAGTAGTATGACAGGGTCGACCGGGGCCAACGTCCTGACTTTC TRBJ2-6 once TRBV19 16 TRBD1
CASSPQGAVVGYTF TGTGCCAGCAGCCCACAGGGGGCTGTTGTCGGCTACACCTTC TRBJ1-2 - TRBV5-8 14 TRBD1
CASDRGLGNQPQHF TGTGCCAGTGACAGGGGACTGGGCAATCAGCCCCAGCATTTT TRBJ1-5 - TRBV7-9 14 TRBD1
CASSDPTTGLNSPLHF TGTGCCAGCAGTGATCCAACCACCGGACTTAATTCACCCCTCCACTTT TRBJ1-6 - TRBV25-1 16 -
CASSTTSGRTGELFF TGTGCCAGCAGCACGACTAGCGGGAGGACCGGGGAGCTGTTTTTT TRBJ2-2 - TRBV28 15 TRBD2
CASGGGSYNSPLHF TGTGCCAGCGGGGGAGGCTCCTATAATTCACCCCTCCACTTT TRBJ1-6 - TRBV6-6 14 -
CASSLRQTRDTQYF TGTGCCAGCAGCCTTCGACAGACCCGAGATACGCAGTATTTT TRBJ2-3 - TRBV7-2 14 -
CASSTGTGYNSPLHF TGTGCCAGCAGCACCGGGACAGGGTATAATTCACCCCTCCACTTT TRBJ1-6 - TRBV5-4 15 TRBD1
CASSQGGGGELFF TGCGCCAGCAGCCAGGGGGGTGGCGGGGAGCTGTTTTTT TRBJ2-2 - TRBV4-3 13 -
CASSLVGGQETQYF TGTGCCAGCAGCTTGGTGGGAGGTCAGGAGACCCAGTACTTC TRBJ2-5 - TRBV5-6 14 -
CASSFMSGGADTQYF TGTGCCAGCAGCTTTATGAGCGGGGGGGCGGATACGCAGTATTTT TRBJ2-3 - TRBV7-9 15 TRBD2
CATSASLNNEQFF TGTGCCACCAGTGCTAGTCTCAACAATGAGCAGTTCTTC TRBJ2-1 - TRBV24-1 13 -
CASSRWDRGDTGELFF TGTGCCAGCAGCCGCTGGGACAGGGGGGACACCGGGGAGCTGTTTTTT TRBJ2-2 - TRBV13 16 TRBD1
CASSRGTGAGPEAFF TGTGCCAGCAGCCGTGGGACAGGGGCAGGTCCTGAAGCTTTCTTT TRBJ1-1 - TRBV6-5 15 TRBD1
CASSLAVSGTEAFF TGTGCCAGCAGCTTAGCCGTGAGCGGAACTGAAGCTTTCTTT TRBJ1-1 - TRBV7-2 14 -
CASGLALHGHTGELFF TGTGCTAGTGGTTTGGCTTTACATGGGCACACCGGGGAGCTGTTTTTT TRBJ2-2 - TRBV12-5 16 -
CSVSSSYEQYF TGCAGCGTCTCTAGTTCCTACGAGCAGTACTTC TRBJ2-7 - TRBV29-1 11 -
CASSTRRDRGSSYEQYF TGTGCCAGCAGCACCCGTCGGGACAGGGGAAGCTCCTACGAGCAGTACTTC TRBJ2-7 - TRBV7-8 17 TRBD1
CASSQELTGPPYEQYF TGTGCCAGCAGCCAAGAGCTAACAGGGCCCCCCTACGAGCAGTACTTC TRBJ2-7 - TRBV4-2 16 -
CSVDRGPTGELFF TGCAGCGTTGACAGGGGGCCAACCGGGGAGCTGTTTTTT TRBJ2-2 - TRBV29-1 13 TRBD1
CASSLAGLAMHEQYF TGTGCCAGCAGCTTAGCGGGACTAGCGATGCACGAGCAGTACTTC TRBJ2-7 once TRBV7-2 15 TRBD2
CASSRLVTGDEQYF TGCGCCAGCAGTAGGCTGGTGACAGGGGACGAGCAGTACTTC TRBJ2-7 - TRBV5-1 14 TRBD1
CASSAGTSGYEQYF TGTGCCAGCAGTGCCGGGACTTCGGGCTACGAGCAGTACTTC TRBJ2-7 once TRBV27 14 -
CASSLVAQGTYEQYF TGTGCCAGCAGCTTGGTGGCACAGGGGACCTACGAGCAGTACTTC TRBJ2-7 once TRBV5-5 15 TRBD1
CAWRLLGGYGNTIYF TGTGCCTGGAGACTCCTTGGGGGCTATGGAAACACCATATATTTT TRBJ1-3 - TRBV30 15 -
CASSSPGNTEAFF TGCGCCAGCAGTTCCCCAGGAAACACTGAAGCTTTCTTT TRBJ1-1 - TRBV5-1 13 -
CASSVATLAGGETQYF TGTGCCAGCAGCGTAGCTACCCTAGCGGGAGGAGAGACCCAGTACTTC TRBJ2-5 - TRBV9 16 TRBD2